These T cell receptor beta chains were read from a single sample in a study of cytotoxic CD8 clonotypes in ibrutinib-treated CLL. Some clones are missing from TCRdb's copy, which holds only in-frame ones; the method was immunoSEQ multiplex PCR. Seen here are approximately 20,000 clones, 81% observed once, and the top ten hold approximately 5%. Source: PBMCs, taken before ibrutinib treatment. The origin of the receptors is a human donor with chronic lymphocytic leukemia. The CDR3 runs from the conserved cysteine through the conserved F or W. The order of the fields is CDR3 DNA, CDR3 protein, J gene, V gene, D gene, clone size. The D gene is left open where the match is weak. Only some rows state a clone size, as once, few, many or a class for expanded clones.

TGTGCCAGCAGTCGGACAGGGGGCGATGGGGGCTACACCTTC | CASSRTGGDGGYTF | TRBJ1-2 | TRBV6-5 | TRBD1 | .
TGTGCCAGCAGCCGTTCAGGGGAAATCTCCTACGAGCAGTACTTC | CASSRSGEISYEQYF | TRBJ2-7 | TRBV14 | . | few
TGTGCCAGCTCACCAAGCTCCTACGAGCAGTACTTC | CASSPSSYEQYF | TRBJ2-7 | TRBV18 | . | .
TGTGCCAGCAGCCGTAGGACTAGCGGGGGGGCCGATACGCAGTATTTT | CASSRRTSGGADTQYF | TRBJ2-3 | TRBV7-8 | TRBD2 | .
TGTGCCAGCAGCAGCTGGGGCCCGAGGAACACTGAAGCTTTCTTT | CASSSWGPRNTEAFF | TRBJ1-1 | TRBV5-6 | . | .
TGTGCCAGCAGCCCAAGTTCGTGGACCGGGGAGCTGTTTTTT | CASSPSSWTGELFF | TRBJ2-2 | TRBV11-3 | . | .
TGTGCCAGTAGTATGACAGGGTACAATGAGCAGTTCTTC | CASSMTGYNEQFF | TRBJ2-1 | TRBV19 | TRBD1 | .
TGTGCCAGTAGGGGGACGGGGAATGAGCAGTTCTTC | CASRGTGNEQFF | TRBJ2-1 | TRBV19 | . | .
TGTGCCAGCAGCCCGAGGACAGGGGGGAATGGACTAGCCAAAAACATTCAGTACTTC | CASSPRTGGNGLAKNIQYF | TRBJ2-4 | TRBV5-6 | TRBD1 | .
TGCGCCAGCAGCCAAGATAGGGGCCAGGGGTATCAGCCCCAGCATTTT | CASSQDRGQGYQPQHF | TRBJ1-5 | TRBV4-1 | . | .
TGCGCCAGCAGCCAAGATCTGGCAGGGATCGGGGAGCTGTTTTTT | CASSQDLAGIGELFF | TRBJ2-2 | TRBV4-3 | . | .
TGTGCCAGCAGTTTAACCCGGGAACTCCCGCCCGGTGAGCAGTTCTTC | CASSLTRELPPGEQFF | TRBJ2-1 | TRBV7-2 | . | medium-sized
TGCGCCAGCAGTGAAGCAGACGATCAGCCCCAGCATTTT | CASSEADDQPQHF | TRBJ1-5 | TRBV10-2 | . | .
TGCGCCAGCAGTCAATGGCCGGGACCCCCGGAGCACGAGACCCAGTACTTC | CASSQWPGPPEHETQYF | TRBJ2-5 | TRBV23-1 | . | once
TGTGCCAGCAGTTTATTTGGAAACACCATATATTTT | CASSLFGNTIYF | TRBJ1-3 | TRBV28 | . | .
TGTGCCAGTAGAGGCGGGGGAAATGAGCAGTTCTTC | CASRGGGNEQFF | TRBJ2-1 | TRBV19 | TRBD2 | .
TGCGCCAGCAGCTTGCAGCGGGGGGACTACAATGAGCAGTTCTTC | CASSLQRGDYNEQFF | TRBJ2-1 | TRBV5-1 | TRBD2 | .
TGTGCCAGCAGTGATTCGGGCTTAACCTACGAGCAGTACTTC | CASSDSGLTYEQYF | TRBJ2-7 | TRBV28 | . | .
TGTGCCAGCAGCTTACAACGGTCAGGGCTTGATGGCTACACCTTC | CASSLQRSGLDGYTF | TRBJ1-2 | TRBV11-2 | . | .
TGTGCCAGCAGTTACTCGTTCAGGGCCTACGAGACCCAGTACTTC | CASSYSFRAYETQYF | TRBJ2-5 | TRBV6-6 | . | .
TGTGCCAGCACCCCCCCGGGTCTGGGCGAGCAGTACTTC | CASTPPGLGEQYF | TRBJ2-7 | TRBV28 | . | .
TGTGCCAGTAGTACCCTGACAGTAGGTCACACTGAAGCTTTCTTT | CASSTLTVGHTEAFF | TRBJ1-1 | TRBV19 | . | .
TGTGCCAGCATGAGCCCGGGTTTCGGCACCGGGGAGCTGTTTTTT | CASMSPGFGTGELFF | TRBJ2-2 | TRBV28 | . | .
TGTGCCAGCAGCTTGGTCGGCCAGAGCACAGATACGCAGTATTTT | CASSLVGQSTDTQYF | TRBJ2-3 | TRBV5-6 | . | .
TGTGCCAGCAGTGGGAGACAGGGGGTAATTTCACCCCTCCACTTT | CASSGRQGVISPLHF | TRBJ1-6 | TRBV6-1 | TRBD1 | .
TGTGCCAGTAATGGACAGCGGGGTCTTTACAATGAGCAGTTCTTC | CASNGQRGLYNEQFF | TRBJ2-1 | TRBV19 | . | .
TGTGCCAGCAGTTACCGGGACAACCGCTTTGGAAACACCATATATTTT | CASSYRDNRFGNTIYF | TRBJ1-3 | TRBV6-5 | . | once
TGCGCCAGCAGTCCAAGCCAAGGGTCCACCATATATTTT | CASSPSQGSTIYF | TRBJ1-3 | TRBV4-3 | . | .
TGTGCCAGCAGCTTCCAAACGGTCAGGGCGGCAACTAATGAAAAACTGTTTTTT | CASSFQTVRAATNEKLFF | TRBJ1-4 | TRBV5-6 | . | few
TGTGCCAGCAGCGTAGAAGCCGGGGGAGGAGGTGGCTACACCTTC | CASSVEAGGGGGYTF | TRBJ1-2 | TRBV9 | . | once
TGTGCCTGGAGCGCAGACCTATACTATGGCTACACCTTC | CAWSADLYYGYTF | TRBJ1-2 | TRBV30 | . | .
TGTGCCAGCAGCTACGAACCGGGACAGTACTATGGCTACACCTTC | CASSYEPGQYYGYTF | TRBJ1-2 | TRBV2 | TRBD1 | .
TGTGCCAGCAGTGATGCGCGTACCATGAACACTGAAGCTTTCTTT | CASSDARTMNTEAFF | TRBJ1-1 | TRBV6-1 | . | .
TGTGCCAGCAGCCGCCCGGCGGGAAGGGGCTACACCTTC | CASSRPAGRGYTF | TRBJ1-2 | TRBV5-6 | . | few
TGTGCCAGCACCCGGGAAGGGGGAAACTATGGCTACACCTTC | CASTREGGNYGYTF | TRBJ1-2 | TRBV6-6 | . | .
TGTGCCAGTAGTAAGGACAGGGTAGTGGGAGAGACCCAGTACTTC | CASSKDRVVGETQYF | TRBJ2-5 | TRBV19 | TRBD1 | .
TGCGCCAGCGGTAGGGACTCTGGAAACACCATATATTTT | CASGRDSGNTIYF | TRBJ1-3 | TRBV5-1 | . | once
TGTGCCATCAGTGAGTCTCCGGCAGCCGAGGGGAAAGCTTTCTTT | CAISESPAAEGKAFF | TRBJ1-1 | TRBV10-3 | . | .
TGTGCCAGCAGCCCCCGCTTTTTCGAGCAGTACTTC | CASSPRFFEQYF | TRBJ2-7 | TRBV7-2 | . | .
TGTGCCAGTAGTCCCCGACAGGGTGTGAGCAATCAGCCCCAGCATTTT | CASSPRQGVSNQPQHF | TRBJ1-5 | TRBV19 | TRBD1 | .
TGTGCCAGCAGCGACCAGCAGGGGGCCTACGAGCAGTACTTC | CASSDQQGAYEQYF | TRBJ2-7 | TRBV7-2 | TRBD1 | few
TGTGCCAGCAGTCGAGACTGGGGTGCCAGGGGGCCGAACACTGAAGCTTTCTTT | CASSRDWGARGPNTEAFF | TRBJ1-1 | TRBV11-2 | TRBD1 | .
TGTGCCAGCAGCGACAGCACTACCGTCTCTGGGGCCAACGTCCTGACTTTC | CASSDSTTVSGANVLTF | TRBJ2-6 | TRBV7-7 | . | .
TGTGCCAGCCGGACCAGCGGGAGTAATGAAAAACTGTTTTTT | CASRTSGSNEKLFF | TRBJ1-4 | TRBV6-6 | . | .
TGTGCCAGTAGTATTCGGACAGAAGGCTATGGCTACACCTTC | CASSIRTEGYGYTF | TRBJ1-2 | TRBV19 | . | .
TGTGCCAGCAGCTCCCTACAGCGACCCTGGGGCTCTGGAAACACCATATATTTT | CASSSLQRPWGSGNTIYF | TRBJ1-3 | TRBV13 | . | .
TGTGCCAGCAGCCCGAGTAGACAGGGAGTTTCACCCCTCCACTTT | CASSPSRQGVSPLHF | TRBJ1-6 | TRBV7-2 | TRBD1 | .
TGTGCCAGTAGTATCACGGGCAGGGTAGGGGATCAGCCCCAGCATTTT | CASSITGRVGDQPQHF | TRBJ1-5 | TRBV19 | . | few
TGTGCCAGCAGAGGGACAGGGGGCTCTGGCTACACCTTC | CASRGTGGSGYTF | TRBJ1-2 | TRBV27 | TRBD1 | .
TGTGCCAGCAGCTTATTCTTGGGGAGGACTAGCCAGTTCACAGATACGCAGTATTTT | CASSLFLGRTSQFTDTQYF | TRBJ2-3 | TRBV7-9 | TRBD2 | .
TGTGCCAGCAGTGATCCAGCGGGCGCCTACAATGAGCAGTTCTTC | CASSDPAGAYNEQFF | TRBJ2-1 | TRBV6-1 | . | .
TGTGCCAGCAGCCCCTGGATAGTCATGCAAGATACGCAGTATTTT | CASSPWIVMQDTQYF | TRBJ2-3 | TRBV21-1 | . | .
TGTGCCAGCAGTTCGGACAGACAGGGGTTCTACAATGAGCAGTTCTTC | CASSSDRQGFYNEQFF | TRBJ2-1 | TRBV28 | TRBD1 | .